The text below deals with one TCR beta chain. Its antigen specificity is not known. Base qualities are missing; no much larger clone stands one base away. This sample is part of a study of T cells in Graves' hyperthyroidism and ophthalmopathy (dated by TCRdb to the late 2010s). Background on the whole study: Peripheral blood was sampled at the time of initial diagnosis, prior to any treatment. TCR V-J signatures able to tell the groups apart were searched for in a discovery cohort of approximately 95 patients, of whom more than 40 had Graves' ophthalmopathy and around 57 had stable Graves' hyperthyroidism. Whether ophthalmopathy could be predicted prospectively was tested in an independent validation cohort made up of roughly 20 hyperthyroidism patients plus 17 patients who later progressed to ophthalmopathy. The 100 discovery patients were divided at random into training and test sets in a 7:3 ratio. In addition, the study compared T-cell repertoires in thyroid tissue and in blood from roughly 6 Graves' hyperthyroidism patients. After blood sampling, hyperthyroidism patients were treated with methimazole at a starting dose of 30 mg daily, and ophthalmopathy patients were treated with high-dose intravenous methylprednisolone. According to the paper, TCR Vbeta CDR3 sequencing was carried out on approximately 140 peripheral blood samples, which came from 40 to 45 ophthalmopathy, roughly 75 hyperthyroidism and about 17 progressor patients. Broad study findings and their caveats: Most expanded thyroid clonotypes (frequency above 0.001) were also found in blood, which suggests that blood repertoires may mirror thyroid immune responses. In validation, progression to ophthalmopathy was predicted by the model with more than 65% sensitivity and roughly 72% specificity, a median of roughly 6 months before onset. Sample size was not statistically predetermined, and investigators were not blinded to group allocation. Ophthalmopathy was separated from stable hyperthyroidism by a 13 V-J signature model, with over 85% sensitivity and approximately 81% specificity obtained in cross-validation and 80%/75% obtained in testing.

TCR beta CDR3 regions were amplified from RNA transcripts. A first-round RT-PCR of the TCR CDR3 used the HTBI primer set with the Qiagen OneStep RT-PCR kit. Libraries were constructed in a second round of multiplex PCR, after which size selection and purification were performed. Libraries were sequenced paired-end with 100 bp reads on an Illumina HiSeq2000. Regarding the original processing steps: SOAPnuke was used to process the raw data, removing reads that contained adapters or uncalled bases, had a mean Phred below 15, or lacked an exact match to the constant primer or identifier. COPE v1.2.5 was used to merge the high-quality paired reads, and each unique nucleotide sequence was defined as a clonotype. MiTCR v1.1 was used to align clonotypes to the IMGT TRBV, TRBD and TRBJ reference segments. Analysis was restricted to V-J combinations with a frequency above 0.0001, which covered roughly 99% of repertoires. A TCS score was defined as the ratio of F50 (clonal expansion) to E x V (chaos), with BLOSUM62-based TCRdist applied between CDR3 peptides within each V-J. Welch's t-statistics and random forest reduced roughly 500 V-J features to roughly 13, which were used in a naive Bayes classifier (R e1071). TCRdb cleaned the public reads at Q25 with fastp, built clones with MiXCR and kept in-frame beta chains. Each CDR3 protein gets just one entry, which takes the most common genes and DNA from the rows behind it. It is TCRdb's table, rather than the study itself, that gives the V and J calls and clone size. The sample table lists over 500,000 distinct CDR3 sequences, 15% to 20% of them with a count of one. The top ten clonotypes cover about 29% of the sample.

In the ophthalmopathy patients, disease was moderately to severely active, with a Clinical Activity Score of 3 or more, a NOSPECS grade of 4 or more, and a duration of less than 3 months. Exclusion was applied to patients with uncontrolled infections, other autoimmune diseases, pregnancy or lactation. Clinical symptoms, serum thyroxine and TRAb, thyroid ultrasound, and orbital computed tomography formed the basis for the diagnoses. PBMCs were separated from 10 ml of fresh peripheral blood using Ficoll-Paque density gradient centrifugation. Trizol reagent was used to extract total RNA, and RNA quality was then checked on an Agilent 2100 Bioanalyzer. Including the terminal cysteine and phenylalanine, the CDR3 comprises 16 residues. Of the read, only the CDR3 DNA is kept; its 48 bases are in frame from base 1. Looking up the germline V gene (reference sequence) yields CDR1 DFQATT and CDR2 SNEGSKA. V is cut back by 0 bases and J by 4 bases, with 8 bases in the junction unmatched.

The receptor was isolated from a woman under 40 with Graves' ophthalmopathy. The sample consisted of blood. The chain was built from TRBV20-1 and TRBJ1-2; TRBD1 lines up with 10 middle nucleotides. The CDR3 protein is CSARDSWDRGSYGYTF. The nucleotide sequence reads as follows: TGCAGTGCTAGAGATTCCTGGGACAGGGGATCCTATGGCTACACCTTC.